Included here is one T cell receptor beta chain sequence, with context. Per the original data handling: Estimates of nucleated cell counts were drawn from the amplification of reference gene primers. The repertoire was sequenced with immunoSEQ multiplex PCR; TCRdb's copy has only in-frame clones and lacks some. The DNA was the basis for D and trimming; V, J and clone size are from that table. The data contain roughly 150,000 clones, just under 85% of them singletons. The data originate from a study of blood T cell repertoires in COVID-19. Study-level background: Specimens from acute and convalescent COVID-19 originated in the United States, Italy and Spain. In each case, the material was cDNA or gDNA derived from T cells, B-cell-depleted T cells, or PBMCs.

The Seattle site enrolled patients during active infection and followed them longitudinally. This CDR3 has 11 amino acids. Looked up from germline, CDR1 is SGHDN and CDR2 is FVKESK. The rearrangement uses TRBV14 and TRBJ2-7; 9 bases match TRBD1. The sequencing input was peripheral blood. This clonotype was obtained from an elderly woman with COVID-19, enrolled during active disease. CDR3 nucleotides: TGTTGGGGACAGGGATACTACGAGCAGTACTTC. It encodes CWGQGYYEQYF.